One sample yielded the 14 T cell receptor beta chains listed below, sequenced in a study of blood T cell repertoires in COVID-19 (dated by TCRdb to 2020 to 2021). The library was made by the immunoSEQ multiplex PCR assay. Held by TCRdb, this immuneACCESS table contains in-frame sequences only and omits some clones. Under half of the omission traces to an unresolved V gene where checked; the cause of the rest is unknown. In all, the sample holds under 150,000 clones, and approximately 80% of those were seen once. Around 1.9% of the sample is held by the ten biggest clonotypes. Input material: peripheral blood. Receptor source: a man aged 65 to 79 with acute or convalescent COVID-19.

The chain uses TRBV11-3 and TRBJ2-3; 7 nucleotides line up with TRBD2. Trimming removed 3 bases from V and 1 base from J; junction bases left unmatched: 4. Looked up from germline, CDR1 is SGHNT and CDR2 is YENEEA. The CDR3 sequence is 15 residues long. CDR3 sequence reads: CASSLGGVGTDTQYF. CDR3 DNA: TGTGCCAGCAGCTTGGGAGGGGTGGGCACAGATACGCAGTATTTT. The whole variable domain, filled in from reference TRBV11-3 and TRBJ2-3, reads EAGVVQSPRYKIIEKKQPVAFWCNPISGHNTLYWYLQNLGQGPELLIRYENEEAVDDSQLPKDRFSAERLKGVDSTLKIQPAELGDSAVYLCASSLGGVGTDTQYFGPGTRLTVL.

The gene calls are TRBV6-5 and TRBJ2-2; no firm D call. The germline V gene encodes CDR1 MNHEY and CDR2 SVGAGI. This CDR3 has 13 residues. The V and J ends lost 8 bases and 1 base respectively, with 8 bases between them. CDR3 loop: CASEQRNTGELFF. Written as DNA, the CDR3 is TGTGCCAGCGAACAGAGGAACACCGGGGAGCTGTTTTTT.

V and J are TRBV6-5 and TRBJ1-2, with D uncertain. V lost 4 bases to trimming and J lost 2 bases, with 14 bases between them. This CDR3 spans 15 amino acids. Germline V gene sequence: CDR1 MNHEY, CDR2 SVGAGI. CDR3 sequence: CASSLRVLGNYGYTF. CDR3 DNA: TGTGCCAGCAGTTTGCGGGTTCTTGGCAACTATGGCTACACCTTC.

This chain joins TRBV5-1 and TRBJ1-6, with a weak D call TRBD1 (5 bases). The CDR3 is 14 amino acids. From germline, CDR1 is SGHRS and CDR2 YFSETQ. Between the trimmed V and J ends, which lost 7 bases and 9 bases, there was a span of 17 bases. CDR3 loop: CASAQAGRSSPLHF. In nucleotides, the CDR3 is TGCGCCAGCGCACAAGCAGGGAGGAGTTCACCCCTCCACTTT.

This chain connects TRBV6-4 to TRBJ2-2; D call uncertain. The length of the CDR3 is 14 residues. Germline V gene sequence: CDR1 MRHNA, CDR2 SNTAGT. Trimming left V 6 bases short and J 0 bases short, with 8 bases between. The CDR3 protein is CASRVQTNTGELFF. CDR3 bases: TGTGCCAGCAGAGTACAAACGAACACCGGGGAGCTGTTTTTT.

V is TRBV29-1 and J is TRBJ1-2; D is possibly TRBD1 (6 bases). The CDR3 covers 11 residues. Germline V lookup: CDR1 SQVTM, CDR2 ANQGSEA. V lost 4 bases and J 14 bases, leaving 17 bases between the germline ends. DNA for the CDR3: TGCAGCGTTGTAAGTGTACAGGGATTAACCTTC. Protein product: CSVVSVQGLTF.

The chain joins TRBV7-9 to TRBJ2-3, with TRBD2 matching 8 bases. Losses at the gene ends were 5 bases for V and 4 bases for J; bases not matched to a gene: 5. The length of the CDR3 is 14 residues. Per the germline V gene, CDR1 is SEHNR and CDR2 is FQNEAQ (reference sequence). The CDR3 nucleotides read TGTGCCAGCAGCGTCGGGGGGGCGGCAGATACGCAGTATTTT. Residues: CASSVGGAADTQYF.

The chain links TRBV19 to TRBJ2-2; weak D call: TRBD2 (5 bases). The germline gives CDR1 LNHDA, CDR2 SQIVND (reference sequence). The CDR3 has 14 residues. Trimming pared 5 bases from V and 5 bases from J, leaving 12 bases between. The CDR3: CASSSHRGTGELFF. The CDR3 DNA is TGTGCCAGTAGTTCCCACCGGGGTACCGGGGAGCTGTTTTTT.

The chain joins TRBV23-1 to TRBJ2-7; tentative D call: TRBD1 (6 bases). TRBV23-1 is an ORF, with its function uncertain. The CDR3 length is 14 residues. Trimming cost V 4 bases and J 4 bases, with 14 bases left between them. The CDR3 DNA follows: TGCGCCAGCAGTCTTTGCCGGGACACTTACGAGCAGTACTTC. Translation gives CASSLCRDTYEQYF.

This chain joins TRBV30 and TRBJ1-2; 7 nucleotides match TRBD1. CDR1 is GTSNPN, CDR2 SVGIG, per germline (reference sequence). The trim removed 3 bases at V and 4 bases at J, leaving 8 bases unmatched. The CDR3 spans 14 residues. CDR3 in DNA: TGTGCCTGGAGCCGCATAGGGACAGCCTATGGCTACACCTTC. It yields the protein CAWSRIGTAYGYTF.

The chain is built from TRBV5-5 and TRBJ2-3; 10 bases align to TRBD2. V lost 4 bases, J lost 2 bases, and 4 bases stayed unmatched. CDR3 length: 15 amino acids. The germline CDR1 and CDR2 sequences are SGHKS and YYEKEE (reference sequence). CDR3 in amino acids: CASSALAGVTDTQYF. The CDR3 DNA reads as TGTGCCAGCAGCGCGCTAGCGGGGGTCACAGATACGCAGTATTTT.

The V call is TRBV9, the J call TRBJ1-4; no reliable D call. Germline V gene lookup returns CDR1 SGDLS and CDR2 YYNGEE. The CDR3 totals 15 residues. Deletions cut 0 bases from V and 6 bases from J, with 12 bases between. DNA for the CDR3: TGTGCCAGCAGCGTAGGAGGTTCGGCGGATGAAAAACTGTTTTTT. The encoded protein is CASSVGGSADEKLFF. Combining the CDR3 with reference TRBV9 and TRBJ1-4 gives the whole variable domain DSGVTQTPKHLITATGQRVTLRCSPRSGDLSVYWYQQSLDQGLQFLIQYYNGEERAKGNILERFSAQQFPDLHSELNLSSLELGDSALYFCASSVGGSADEKLFFGSGTQLSVL.

J is TRBJ2-2 and V is TRBV2; TRBD1 matches 7 bases. The V segment lost 7 bases and the J segment 5 bases; nucleotides outside the gene matches: 10. There are 15 residues in the CDR3. The germline gives CDR1 SNHLY, CDR2 FYNNEI. The CDR3 spells CASTPRPGGTGELFF. CDR3 nucleotide sequence: TGTGCCAGCACCCCGAGGCCAGGGGGAACCGGGGAGCTGTTTTTT. The whole variable domain, filled in from reference TRBV2 and TRBJ2-2, reads EPEVTQTPSHQVTQMGQEVILRCVPISNHLYFYWYRQILGQKVEFLVSFYNNEISEKSEIFDDQFSVERPDGSNFTLKIRSTKLEDSAMYFCASTPRPGGTGELFFGEGSRLTVL.

The chain is built from TRBV6-5 and TRBJ1-5; D not certain. This CDR3 has 13 residues. The ends were cut back, 3 bases at V and 4 bases at J, with 7 bases in the middle. Germline V gene lookup returns CDR1 MNHEY and CDR2 SVGAGI. The DNA of the CDR3 is TGTGCCAGCAGTTATGCCGCGAATCAGCCCCAGCATTTT. Translation gives CASSYAANQPQHF.